This TCR beta chain originates from a study of OX40 agonist ivuxolimab in advanced cancers. Study as a whole: Patients were infused with ivuxolimab every 2 weeks at 0.01 to 10 mg/kg. The study reported partial responses in three patients: one hepatocellular carcinoma, two cutaneous melanoma. Study observations and caveats: Among the nonresponders, some also had low normalized T-cell clonal expansion.

Data came from immunoSEQ multiplex PCR; TCRdb stores just in-frame clones and leaves some out. The sample has roughly 76,000 clones, about 88% seen once; the top ten hold nearly 8%. A note on this clone: Its antigen is as yet unknown.

Exclusion applied to patients with autoimmune disease history or systemic immunosuppression. This CDR3 has 15 residues. Germline V gene sequence: CDR1 SGDLS, CDR2 YYNGEE. V lost 6 bases and J lost 0; bases outside the gene matches: 5. V gene TRBV9 combines with J gene TRBJ2-4, with 8 positions matching TRBD2. The sequences come from CD4+ or CD8+ T cells sorted from blood, collected in a trial of the OX40 agonist ivuxolimab. The receptor was derived from an adult with an advanced solid tumor such as melanoma, head and neck, liver or kidney cancer. The CDR3 here is CASKGLAGAKNIQYF. CDR3 nucleotide sequence: TGTGCCAGCAAGGGGCTAGCGGGAGCCAAAAACATTCAGTACTTC.